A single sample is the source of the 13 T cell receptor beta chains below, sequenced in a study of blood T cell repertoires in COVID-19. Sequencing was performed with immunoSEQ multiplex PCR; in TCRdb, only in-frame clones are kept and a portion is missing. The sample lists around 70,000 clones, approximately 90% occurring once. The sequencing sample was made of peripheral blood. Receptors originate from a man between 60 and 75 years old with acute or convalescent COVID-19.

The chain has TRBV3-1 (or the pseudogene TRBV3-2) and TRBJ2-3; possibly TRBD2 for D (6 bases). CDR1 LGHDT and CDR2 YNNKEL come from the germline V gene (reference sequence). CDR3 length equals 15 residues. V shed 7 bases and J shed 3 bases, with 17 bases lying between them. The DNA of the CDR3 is TGTGCCAGCACCCCGAGTGGAGGGCGGACAGATACGCAGTATTTT. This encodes CASTPSGGRTDTQYF.

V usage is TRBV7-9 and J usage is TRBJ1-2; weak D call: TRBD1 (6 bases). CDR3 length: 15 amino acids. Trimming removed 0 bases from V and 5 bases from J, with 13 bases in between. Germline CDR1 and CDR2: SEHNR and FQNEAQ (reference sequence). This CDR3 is CASSLAQQGWYGYTF. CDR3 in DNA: TGTGCCAGCAGCTTAGCTCAACAGGGCTGGTATGGCTACACCTTC.

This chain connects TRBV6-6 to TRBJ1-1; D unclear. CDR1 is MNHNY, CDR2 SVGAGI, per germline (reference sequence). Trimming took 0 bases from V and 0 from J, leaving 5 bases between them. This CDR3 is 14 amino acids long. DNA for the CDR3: TGTGCCAGCAGTTACTCTAATATGAACACTGAAGCTTTCTTT. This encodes CASSYSNMNTEAFF.

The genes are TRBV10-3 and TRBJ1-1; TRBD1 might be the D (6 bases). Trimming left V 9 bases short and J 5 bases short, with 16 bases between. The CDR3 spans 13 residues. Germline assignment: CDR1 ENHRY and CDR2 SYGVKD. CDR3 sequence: CAMQGIRDTEAFF. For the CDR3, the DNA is TGTGCCATGCAGGGGATTCGGGATACTGAAGCTTTCTTT.

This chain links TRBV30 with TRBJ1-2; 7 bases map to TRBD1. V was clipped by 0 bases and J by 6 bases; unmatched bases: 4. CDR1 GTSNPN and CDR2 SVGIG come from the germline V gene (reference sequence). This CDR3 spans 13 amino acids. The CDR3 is CAWSVLGGHGYTF. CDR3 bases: TGTGCCTGGAGTGTATTAGGGGGCCATGGCTACACCTTC.

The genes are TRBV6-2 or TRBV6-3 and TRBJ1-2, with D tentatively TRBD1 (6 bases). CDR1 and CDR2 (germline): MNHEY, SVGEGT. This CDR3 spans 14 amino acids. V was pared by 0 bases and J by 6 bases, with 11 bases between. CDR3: CASSYSGRDNGYTF. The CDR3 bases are TGTGCCAGCAGTTACTCGGGCAGGGACAATGGCTACACCTTC.

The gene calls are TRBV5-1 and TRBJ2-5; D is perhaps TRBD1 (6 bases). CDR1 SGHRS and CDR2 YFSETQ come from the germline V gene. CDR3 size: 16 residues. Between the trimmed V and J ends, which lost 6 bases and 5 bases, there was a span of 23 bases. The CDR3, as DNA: TGCGCCAGCACTTCCCTGAGGGGTGGGGGCGCGGAGACCCAGTACTTC. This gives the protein CASTSLRGGGAETQYF.

DNA for the CDR3: TGTGCCAGCAGCCAGAGATACGGGACTAGCGGGGGTCTCCACAATGAGCAGTTCTTC. Translated, it gives CASSQRYGTSGGLHNEQFF. The J gene is TRBJ2-1, the V gene TRBV4-2, with 14 positions matching TRBD2. This CDR3 is 19 amino acids long. Germline V lookup: CDR1 LGHNA, CDR2 YNFKEQ. Trimming removed 3 bases from V and 5 bases from J; junction bases left unmatched: 12.

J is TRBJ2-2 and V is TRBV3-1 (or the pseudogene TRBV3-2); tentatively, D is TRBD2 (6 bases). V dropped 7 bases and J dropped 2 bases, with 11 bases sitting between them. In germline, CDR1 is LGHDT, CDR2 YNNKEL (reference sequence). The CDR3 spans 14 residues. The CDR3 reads CASIEAGNTGELFF. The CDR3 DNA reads TGTGCCAGCATCGAAGCGGGCAACACCGGGGAGCTGTTTTTT.

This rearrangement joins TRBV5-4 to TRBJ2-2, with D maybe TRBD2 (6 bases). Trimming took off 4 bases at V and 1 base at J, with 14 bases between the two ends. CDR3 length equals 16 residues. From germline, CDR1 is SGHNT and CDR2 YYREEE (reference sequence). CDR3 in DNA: TGTGCCAGCAGCCTTGGGGGGAAACTGAACACCGGGGAGCTGTTTTTT. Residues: CASSLGGKLNTGELFF.

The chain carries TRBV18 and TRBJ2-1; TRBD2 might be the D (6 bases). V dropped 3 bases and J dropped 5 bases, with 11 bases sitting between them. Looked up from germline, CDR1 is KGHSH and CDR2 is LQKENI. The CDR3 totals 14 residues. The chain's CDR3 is CASSPGGNDNEQFF. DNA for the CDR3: TGTGCCAGCTCACCCGGAGGGAATGACAATGAGCAGTTCTTC. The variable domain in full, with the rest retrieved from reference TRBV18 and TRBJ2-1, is NAGVMQNPRHLVRRRGQEARLRCSPMKGHSHVYWYRQLPEEGLKFMVYLQKENIIDESGMPKERFSAEFPKEGPSILRIQQVVRGDSAAYFCASSPGGNDNEQFFGPGTRLTVL.

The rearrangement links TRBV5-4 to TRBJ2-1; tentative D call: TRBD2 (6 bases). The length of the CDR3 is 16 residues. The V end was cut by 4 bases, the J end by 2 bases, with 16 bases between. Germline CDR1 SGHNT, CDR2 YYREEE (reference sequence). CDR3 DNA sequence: TGTGCCAGCAGCCCTTTAGGCGGGGCAACCTACAATGAGCAGTTCTTC. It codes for CASSPLGGATYNEQFF.

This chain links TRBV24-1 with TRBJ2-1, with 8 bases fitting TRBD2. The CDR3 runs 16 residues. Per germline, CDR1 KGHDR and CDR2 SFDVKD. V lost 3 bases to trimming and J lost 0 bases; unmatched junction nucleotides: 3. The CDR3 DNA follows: TGTGCCACCAGTGATCAAGGGACTAGCTCCTACAATGAGCAGTTCTTC. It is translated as CATSDQGTSSYNEQFF.